The 26 T cell receptor beta chains given below trace back to one sample, sequenced in a study of blood T cell repertoires in COVID-19. Measured with immunoSEQ multiplex PCR; TCRdb has only the in-frame clones, and not every one. The table shows 80,000 to 95,000 clones, with over 75% occurring only once. Sequenced material: peripheral blood. These receptors were taken from a man older than 75 with active or convalescent COVID-19.

V usage is TRBV6-5 and J usage is TRBJ1-2, with TRBD1 matching over 10 bases. Trimming cost V 5 bases and J 4 bases; bases outside gene matches: 1. Germline lookup yields CDR1 MNHEY and CDR2 SVGAGI. The CDR3 is 13 amino acids. The DNA for the CDR3 is TGTGCCAGCAGTCGGGACAGGGGCTATGGCTACACCTTC. Its translation: CASSRDRGYGYTF.

This clone has just one count. This sequence joins TRBV30 and TRBJ1-2; 7 positions agree with TRBD1. The CDR3 has 15 amino acids. V lost 4 bases and J lost 4; bases outside the gene matches: 12. Per germline, CDR1 GTSNPN and CDR2 SVGIG (reference sequence). The CDR3 loop is CAWTTRAGGVYGYTF. The CDR3 DNA follows: TGTGCCTGGACTACCCGGGCAGGGGGAGTCTATGGCTACACCTTC.

The chain couples TRBV11-2 to TRBJ1-1, with no clear D. This CDR3 is 13 amino acids long. From germline, CDR1 is SGHAT and CDR2 FQNNGV. Trimming removed 8 bases from V and 0 bases from J, with 10 bases in between. CDR3 in amino acids: CASARQMNTEAFF. In DNA form, the CDR3 reads TGTGCCAGCGCGAGACAAATGAACACTGAAGCTTTCTTT.

The chain joins TRBV4-2 to TRBJ2-1, with D perhaps matching TRBD2 (5 bases). The V gene's germline CDR1 is LGHNA and CDR2 YNFKEQ. CDR3 length: 16 amino acids. Trimming cost V 3 bases and J 0 bases, with 12 bases left between them. The CDR3 protein is CASSQADGNSYNEQFF. In DNA form, the CDR3 reads TGTGCCAGCAGCCAGGCGGACGGGAACTCCTACAATGAGCAGTTCTTC.

V is TRBV2 and J is TRBJ1-6; no definite D call. The CDR3 totals 17 residues. V shed 6 bases and J shed 0 bases, with 15 bases lying between them. Germline CDR1 reads SNHLY; CDR2 reads FYNNEI. The CDR3 bases are TGTGCCAGCAGAGACCCCTCGGCGGACTCCTATAATTCACCCCTCCACTTT. Translating it yields CASRDPSADSYNSPLHF.

The CDR3 spells CASREDRAVQYF. In nucleotides, the CDR3 is TGTGCCAGCAGAGAGGACAGGGCCGTGCAGTATTTT. The chain joins TRBV7-9 to TRBJ2-3; 8 bases are shared with TRBD1. V was pared by 6 bases and J by 11 bases, with 7 bases of the junction left unmatched. This CDR3 has 12 amino acids. Germline CDR1 reads SEHNR; CDR2 reads FQNEAQ (reference sequence).

CDR3 in amino acids: CASTLEKETQYF. The CDR3 bases are TGTGCCAGCACCCTAGAGAAAGAGACCCAGTACTTC. This chain uses TRBV6-5 with TRBJ2-5; D gene unclear. Germline loops: CDR1 MNHEY, CDR2 SVGAGI. The CDR3 has 12 amino acids. V was pared by 7 bases and J by 3 bases, with 9 bases between.

The rearrangement links TRBV19 to TRBJ1-3; a possible D gene is TRBD1 (5 bases). This CDR3 comprises 13 residues. V dropped 7 bases and J dropped 3 bases, with 10 bases sitting between them. The germline V gene has CDR1 LNHDA and CDR2 SQIVND (reference sequence). CDR3 in DNA: TGTGCCAGTACCACAGGAATTGGAAACACCATATATTTT. Translation: CASTTGIGNTIYF.

This clone has just one count. This chain uses TRBV3-1 (or the pseudogene TRBV3-2) with TRBJ2-5, with D possibly TRBD2 on 6 matching bases. Looked up from germline, CDR1 is LGHDT and CDR2 is YNNKEL (reference sequence). CDR3 length: 15 amino acids. Trimming took off 4 bases at V and 1 base at J, with 13 bases between the two ends. In nucleotides, the CDR3 is TGTGCCAGCAGCCTCTACCGGGACTCCCAAGAGACCCAGTACTTC. It codes for CASSLYRDSQETQYF.

The genes are TRBV18 and TRBJ2-2; TRBD1 aligns across 10 bases. The ends lost 5 bases at V and 1 base at J; junction bases unmatched: 10. This CDR3 has 18 residues. Germline V gives CDR1 KGHSH, CDR2 LQKENI. Here the CDR3 DNA reads TGTGCCAGCTCATCGACCGGGACAGGGGCCGTGAACACCGGGGAGCTGTTTTTT. It specifies CASSSTGTGAVNTGELFF.

This chain joins TRBV5-1 and TRBJ2-3; 8 bases are shared with TRBD2. The V gene's germline CDR1 is SGHRS and CDR2 YFSETQ. J gave up 1 base and V 4 bases, and 8 bases lay outside the gene matches. This CDR3 has 16 residues. CDR3 DNA: TGCGCCAGCAGCCCCGGGGGGGGCGGCGGCACAGATACGCAGTATTTT. This translates into CASSPGGGGGTDTQYF. Complete variable domain (other parts from reference TRBV5-1 and TRBJ2-3): KAGVTQTPRYLIKTRGQQVTLSCSPISGHRSVSWYQQTPGQGLQFLFEYFSETQRNKGNFPGRFSGRQFSNSRSEMNVSTLELGDSALYLCASSPGGGGGTDTQYFGPGTRLTVL.

The rearrangement links TRBV15 to TRBJ1-4, with no clear D. The CDR3 runs to 14 residues. CDR1 LNHNV and CDR2 YYDKDF come from the germline V gene (reference sequence). Trimming left V 1 base short and J 4 bases short, with 7 bases between. This chain's CDR3 is CATSRGRSNEKLFF. Written as DNA, the CDR3 is TGTGCCACCAGCAGAGGCAGAAGTAATGAAAAACTGTTTTTT.

The chain carries TRBV5-6 and TRBJ2-3; D is possibly TRBD2 (6 bases). The germline V gene encodes CDR1 SGHDT and CDR2 YYEEEE. The CDR3 consists of 16 residues. Between the trimmed V and J ends, which lost 0 bases and 3 bases, there was a span of 14 bases. The CDR3 sequence is CASSLEVGGMTDTQYF. The CDR3 DNA reads TGTGCCAGCAGCTTGGAGGTTGGGGGGATGACAGATACGCAGTATTTT.

The chain links TRBV18 to TRBJ2-4; 8 nucleotides line up with TRBD1. The CDR3 sequence is 16 residues long. V lost 5 bases to trimming and J lost 8 bases; unmatched junction nucleotides: 14. In germline, CDR1 is KGHSH, CDR2 LQKENI. The chain's CDR3 is CASSSLRQQGEDIQYF. CDR3 sequence (DNA): TGTGCCAGCTCATCCTTACGCCAACAGGGGGAGGACATTCAGTACTTC. Complete variable domain (other parts from reference TRBV18 and TRBJ2-4): NAGVMQNPRHLVRRRGQEARLRCSPMKGHSHVYWYRQLPEEGLKFMVYLQKENIIDESGMPKERFSAEFPKEGPSILRIQQVVRGDSAAYFCASSSLRQQGEDIQYFGAGTRLSVL.

This clone was counted between two and nine times. The gene calls are TRBV5-1 and TRBJ1-5; 8 nucleotides agree with TRBD1. The germline CDR1 and CDR2 sequences are SGHRS and YFSETQ. The ends lost 4 bases at V and 5 bases at J; junction bases unmatched: 11. The CDR3 contains 16 residues. The CDR3 region is CASSEGTGFRHQPQHF. In DNA form, the CDR3 reads TGCGCCAGCAGCGAAGGGACAGGCTTCCGCCATCAGCCCCAGCATTTT.

The genes are TRBV19 and TRBJ1-5; 10 bases agree with TRBD1. V lost 4 bases and J lost 6; bases outside the gene matches: 6. Germline V gene sequence: CDR1 LNHDA, CDR2 SQIVND (reference sequence). There are 15 residues in the CDR3. CDR3 DNA: TGTGCCAGTAGTACCCTGACAGGGGGCAGTCAGCCCCAGCATTTT. This gives the protein CASSTLTGGSQPQHF. The whole variable domain, remainder taken from reference TRBV19 and TRBJ1-5, is DGGITQSPKYLFRKEGQNVTLSCEQNLNHDAMYWYRQDPGQGLRLIYYSQIVNDFQKGDIAEGYSVSREKKESFPLTVTSAQKNPTAFYLCASSTLTGGSQPQHFGDGTRLSIL.

This clone was recorded only once. The rearrangement links TRBV5-1 to TRBJ1-2; the match to TRBD1 covers 10 bases. CDR1 and CDR2 from the germline V gene are SGHRS and YFSETQ. The V gene end was trimmed by 4 bases and the J gene end by 5 bases; junction bases not matched to a gene: 8. This CDR3 has 15 amino acids. The CDR3 DNA reads TGCGCCAGCAGCCCCCGGACAGGGGGAAGGTATGGCTACACCTTC. Translated: CASSPRTGGRYGYTF.

This sequence joins TRBV29-1 and TRBJ2-5; weak D call: TRBD2 (6 bases). CDR1 is SQVTM and CDR2 is ANQGSEA in the germline V gene. The CDR3 spans 12 residues. The ends were cut back, 0 bases at V and 7 bases at J, with 9 bases in the middle. This chain's CDR3 is CSVEDWRGTQYF. The DNA of the CDR3 is TGCAGCGTTGAAGACTGGCGGGGGACCCAGTACTTC.

The chain joins TRBV18 to TRBJ1-6, with a weak D call TRBD1 (6 bases). Germline values: CDR1 KGHSH, CDR2 LQKENI. CDR3 length equals 15 residues. Trimming shortened V by 0 bases and J by 9 bases, and 12 bases separated the two germline ends. CDR3 bases: TGTGCCAGCTCACCACCGGCGGGGGCAGGTTCACCCCTCCACTTT. This codes for CASSPPAGAGSPLHF.

The rearrangement links TRBV2 to TRBJ1-5; 10 bases are shared with TRBD1. This CDR3 is 13 amino acids long. Germline CDR1 SNHLY, CDR2 FYNNEI. V was pared by 7 bases and J by 11 bases, with 8 bases of the junction left unmatched. The CDR3 bases are TGTGCCAGCAATCGGGACAGGGGCTTGGCCCAGCATTTT. Encoded protein: CASNRDRGLAQHF.

The chain recombines TRBV6-5 with TRBJ2-1, with D perhaps TRBD2 (7 bases). V was clipped by 1 base and J by 7 bases, with 14 bases between them. The CDR3 extends over 15 amino acids. Germline-derived CDR1 and CDR2 are MNHEY and SVGAGI. CDR3 amino acids: CASSYWGGVSNEQFF. For the CDR3, the DNA is TGTGCCAGCAGTTACTGGGGGGGCGTCAGTAATGAGCAGTTCTTC.

Concerning this clone itself: Other nucleotide sequences in the sample specify the same CDR3. The chain couples TRBV18 to TRBJ1-1, with D tentatively TRBD1 (5 bases). In germline, CDR1 is KGHSH, CDR2 LQKENI. The CDR3 totals 13 residues. V was shortened by 2 bases and J by 1 base, with 5 bases between the two germline ends. The CDR3 sequence: CASSPGQNTEAFF. The DNA of the CDR3 is TGTGCCAGCTCACCAGGACAGAACACTGAAGCTTTCTTT.

DNA for the CDR3: TGCGCCAGCAGTGATGCGACTACTGAAGCTTTCTTT. This codes for CASSDATTEAFF. The gene calls are TRBV10-2 and TRBJ1-1; D ambiguous. The CDR3 spans 12 residues. Germline V gene lookup returns CDR1 WSHSY and CDR2 SAAADI. The V end was cut by 3 bases, the J end by 5 bases, with 7 bases between.

The chain has TRBV7-8 and TRBJ2-1, with a tentative D call TRBD2 (5 bases). This CDR3 spans 14 amino acids. Trimming left V 1 base short and J 6 bases short, with 10 bases between. CDR1 SGHVS and CDR2 FQNEAQ come from the germline V gene. The CDR3 protein is CASSLVESGNEQFF. The CDR3 DNA reads TGTGCCAGCAGCTTAGTTGAAAGCGGCAATGAGCAGTTCTTC.

The CDR3 loop reads CASSNGDRGLREKLFF. In nucleotides, the CDR3 is TGTGCCAGTAGTAATGGGGACAGGGGCCTTCGGGAAAAACTGTTTTTT. V is TRBV19 and J is TRBJ1-4, with 10 positions matching TRBD1. This CDR3 is 16 amino acids long. The V and J ends lost 4 bases and 8 bases, in that order; junction bases with no gene match: 10. Germline V lookup: CDR1 LNHDA, CDR2 SQIVND (reference sequence).

The chain combines TRBV25-1 with TRBJ1-2; TRBD1 might be the D (5 bases). This CDR3 comprises 12 residues. Germline CDR1 MGHDK, CDR2 SYGVNS. V dropped 1 base and J dropped 7 bases, with 7 bases sitting between them. In DNA, the CDR3 is TGTGCCAGCAGTGAATTTACAGGTGGCTACACCTTC. Its protein is CASSEFTGGYTF.